Below are 5 T cell receptor beta chains sequenced from a single sample in a study of blood T cell repertoires in COVID-19. Only in-frame clones appear in the TCRdb table, and some are missing; sequencing was by immunoSEQ multiplex PCR. The data show roughly 220,000 clones, about 80% seen once. The sequencing input was PBMCs or T cells enriched from blood (not recorded which). The receptors stem from a man aged 40-49 years who had recovered from COVID-19.

The chain employs TRBV3-1 (or the pseudogene TRBV3-2) and TRBJ1-6, with D uncertain. The germline V gene encodes CDR1 LGHDT and CDR2 YNNKEL (reference sequence). The germline V and J ends were trimmed by 2 bases and 6 bases, with 8 bases remaining between them. CDR3 length: 14 residues. CDR3 sequence reads: CASSQTYPNSPLHF. In DNA form, the CDR3 reads TGTGCCAGCAGCCAAACCTACCCTAATTCACCCCTCCACTTT.

A remark on this clone: Other DNA sequences in the same sample also yield this CDR3. The chain joins TRBV18 to TRBJ1-1; 11 nucleotides align to TRBD1. CDR1 is KGHSH, CDR2 LQKENI, per germline. With 0 bases clipped from V and 11 bases from J, the junction kept 5 bases outside the gene matches. CDR3 length: 14 amino acids. The CDR3 nucleotides are TGTGCCAGCTCACCACCGGGACAGGGGGTCGGGGCTTTCTTT. Translated, it gives CASSPPGQGVGAFF.

V usage is TRBV5-1 and J usage is TRBJ2-3; 10 bases are a match to TRBD2. The length of the CDR3 is 16 residues. CDR1 is SGHRS and CDR2 is YFSETQ in the germline V gene. Trimming cost V 2 bases and J 0 bases; bases outside gene matches: 3. CDR3 sequence: CASSLGLAESTDTQYF. The CDR3 DNA sequence: TGCGCCAGCAGCTTAGGACTAGCGGAGAGCACAGATACGCAGTATTTT.

This clone has a handful of counts. The chain couples TRBV24-1 to TRBJ1-2, with 7 bases that match TRBD1. J lost 8 bases, V lost 3 bases, and 5 bases had no gene match. The CDR3 loop spans 13 amino acids. CDR1 and CDR2 from the germline V gene are KGHDR and SFDVKD. Here the CDR3 DNA reads TGTGCCACCAGTGATGGACAGGCCTACGGCTACACCTTC. It specifies CATSDGQAYGYTF.

The chain links TRBV24-1 to TRBJ2-1; TRBD2 aligns across 9 bases. This CDR3 is built from 18 residues. Unmatched junction bases numbered 15, after V lost 10 bases and J lost 0 bases. Germline V CDR1 and CDR2: KGHDR, SFDVKD. CDR3: CATGGTSGPASSYNEQFF. The CDR3 bases are TGTGCCACGGGAGGAACTAGCGGGCCTGCGAGCTCCTACAATGAGCAGTTCTTC.